These 21 T cell receptor beta chains came from one sample sequenced in a study of OX40 agonist ivuxolimab in advanced cancers. The table came from immunoSEQ multiplex PCR; TCRdb's copy has only in-frame clones and leaves some out. There are about 33,000 clones in the sample; about nine tenths occur only once, and 0.9% to 0.95% lies in the top ten. Sequencing was performed on CD4+ or CD8+ T cells sorted from blood, taken in a trial of the OX40 agonist ivuxolimab. These receptors were taken from an adult with an advanced solid tumor such as melanoma, head and neck, liver or kidney cancer.

The chain combines TRBV7-2 with TRBJ2-3; perhaps TRBD2 as D (5 bases). The CDR3 is 15 amino acids. The germline V and J ends were trimmed by 4 bases and 3 bases, with 14 bases remaining between them. The germline V gene encodes CDR1 SGHTA and CDR2 FQGNSA. The CDR3 is CASSSRVGETDTQYF. The CDR3 DNA is TGTGCCAGCAGCTCTAGAGTCGGGGAAACAGATACGCAGTATTTT.

The rearrangement joins TRBV4-1 to TRBJ1-1, with D perhaps matching TRBD1 (6 bases). This CDR3 has 14 residues. CDR1 is MGHRA and CDR2 is YSYEKL in the germline V gene. The V end lost 4 bases, the J end lost 6 bases, and 15 bases lay between the germline ends. CDR3 residues: CASSRTGTTAEAFF. For the CDR3, the DNA is TGCGCCAGCAGCCGAACCGGGACAACTGCTGAAGCTTTCTTT.

The genes are TRBV2 and TRBJ1-4; 9 bases map to TRBD1. The CDR3 runs to 13 residues. V shed 8 bases, J shed 7 bases, and the junction held 5 bases outside the gene matches. The V gene's germline CDR1 is SNHLY and CDR2 FYNNEI. This CDR3 is CASDRGFGEKLFF. The CDR3 DNA sequence: TGTGCCAGCGACAGGGGGTTCGGTGAAAAACTGTTTTTT.

The V gene is TRBV6-5, the J gene TRBJ2-3; possible D gene TRBD2, 5 bases. V dropped 2 bases and J dropped 5 bases, with 14 bases sitting between them. CDR1 is MNHEY, CDR2 SVGAGI, per germline. The CDR3 runs 15 residues. DNA of the CDR3: TGTGCCAGCAGTTACCAGCGGTCCTTGGGAGATACGCAGTATTTT. Protein sequence: CASSYQRSLGDTQYF.

The chain uses TRBV7-9 and TRBJ1-1; 7 bases are a match to TRBD1. Germline V gives CDR1 SEHNR, CDR2 FQNEAQ (reference sequence). Trimming took 5 bases from V and 4 from J; bases not matched to a gene: 10. The CDR3 length is 15 residues. The CDR3 DNA is TGTGCCAGCAGCCGACGGGGAGACAGGGCCACTGAAGCTTTCTTT. Translating it yields CASSRRGDRATEAFF.

This chain uses TRBV15 with TRBJ1-4; D is uncertain. The V gene's germline CDR1 is LNHNV and CDR2 YYDKDF (reference sequence). This CDR3 is built from 14 residues. Trimming removed 0 bases from V and 5 bases from J, with 7 bases in between. The CDR3 DNA follows: TGTGCCACCAGCAGAGACATAGGCAATGAAAAACTGTTTTTT. This translates into CATSRDIGNEKLFF.

The chain links TRBV21-1 to TRBJ1-1. TRBV21-1 is a recognized pseudogene. CDR3 length: 15 amino acids. This chain's CDR3 is CASSSRGGCGTEAFF. CDR3 sequence (DNA): TGTGCCAGCAGCTCCCGGGGGGGTTGCGGCACTGAAGCTTTCTTT.

The chain links TRBV4-3 to TRBJ2-6; no clear D gene. The germline V gene has CDR1 LGHNA and CDR2 YSLEER. The CDR3 contains 14 residues. V lost 6 bases to trimming and J lost 4 bases, with 10 bases between them. CDR3 bases: TGCGCCAGCAGTGCCGGGCTGGGGGCCAACGTCCTGACTTTC. This codes for CASSAGLGANVLTF.

The chain couples TRBV5-1 to TRBJ2-3, with 7 bases identical to TRBD1. V dropped 3 bases and J dropped 5; count of bases not matched to a gene: 6. The CDR3 contains 14 residues. Germline V gives CDR1 SGHRS, CDR2 YFSETQ. CDR3 region: CASSSGQERDTQYF. The CDR3 region has the DNA TGCGCCAGCAGCTCCGGACAGGAGAGAGATACGCAGTATTTT.

The rearrangement links TRBV6-5 to TRBJ1-5; D gene unclear. The CDR3 is 16 residues long. The germline V gene has CDR1 MNHEY and CDR2 SVGAGI. The V and J ends lost 4 bases and 2 bases respectively, with 15 bases between them. The CDR3 DNA reads as TGTGCCAGCAGTTTCCTCGACCCGCTTGGCAATCAGCCCCAGCATTTT. The encoded protein is CASSFLDPLGNQPQHF.

The rearrangement links TRBV27 to TRBJ2-7; 14 nucleotides agree with TRBD2. The CDR3 extends over 18 amino acids. Trimming cost V 2 bases and J 1 base; bases outside gene matches: 7. Germline CDR1 is MNHEY and CDR2 is SMNVEV (reference sequence). Written as DNA, the CDR3 is TGTGCCAGCAGTTTAATTAGACTAGCGGGGGGGCGGTCCTACGAGCAGTACTTC. It encodes CASSLIRLAGGRSYEQYF.

The genes are TRBV5-8 and TRBJ2-1; 10 bases are a match to TRBD1. The junction had 13 bases not matched to a gene; V was cut back by 4 bases and J by 9 bases. The CDR3 loop spans 16 amino acids. Germline-derived CDR1 and CDR2 are SGHTS and YDEGEE. The CDR3 DNA sequence: TGTGCCAGCAGCGAGGGGACAGGGGTTCTTTTTGGTGAGCAGTTCTTC. Translating it yields CASSEGTGVLFGEQFF.

This clone has a single count. J is TRBJ2-1 and V is TRBV7-9; the D gene is possibly TRBD1 (5 bases). Trimming cost V 5 bases and J 2 bases, with 16 bases left between them. Germline V gene lookup returns CDR1 SEHNR and CDR2 FQNEAQ (reference sequence). CDR3 length: 16 residues. CDR3 sequence reads: CASSLSEGVAYNEQFF. CDR3 bases: TGTGCCAGCAGCCTCTCGGAAGGGGTAGCCTACAATGAGCAGTTCTTC.

This chain uses TRBV19 with TRBJ2-1; TRBD2 matches 10 bases. From germline, CDR1 is LNHDA and CDR2 SQIVND (reference sequence). This CDR3 spans 17 amino acids. Unmatched junction bases numbered 6, after V lost 4 bases and J lost 0 bases. CDR3 DNA sequence: TGTGCCAGTAGTACCCGACTAGCGGGTTACTCCTACAATGAGCAGTTCTTC. It specifies CASSTRLAGYSYNEQFF. The whole variable domain, remainder taken from reference TRBV19 and TRBJ2-1, is DGGITQSPKYLFRKEGQNVTLSCEQNLNHDAMYWYRQDPGQGLRLIYYSQIVNDFQKGDIAEGYSVSREKKESFPLTVTSAQKNPTAFYLCASSTRLAGYSYNEQFFGPGTRLTVL.

The chain joins TRBV7-9 to TRBJ2-3; D remains ambiguous. Trimming stripped 1 base from V and 9 bases from J, with 5 bases between. The CDR3 covers 11 residues. Germline lookup yields CDR1 SEHNR and CDR2 FQNEAQ (reference sequence). This CDR3 reads CASSLGGTQYF. In DNA, the CDR3 is TGTGCCAGCAGCTTAGGTGGGACGCAGTATTTT.

The chain carries TRBV5-4 and TRBJ2-7, with 8 bases fitting TRBD1. After removal of 4 bases from V and 4 bases from J, the junction contained 1 base not matched to a gene. In germline, CDR1 is SGHNT, CDR2 YYREEE (reference sequence). This CDR3 is built from 12 residues. The CDR3 DNA is TGTGCCAGCAGCCGACAGGGGTACGAGCAGTACTTC. The encoded protein is CASSRQGYEQYF.

V gene TRBV28 combines with J gene TRBJ2-3; 9 bases are shared with TRBD2. The CDR3 sequence is 15 residues long. Trimming at V came to 6 bases and at J to 0 bases, leaving 4 bases not matched to a gene. The germline CDR1 and CDR2 sequences are MDHEN and SYDVKM. CDR3: CASRRTSVSTDTQYF. The DNA for the CDR3 is TGTGCCAGCAGACGGACTAGCGTTAGCACAGATACGCAGTATTTT. Full variable domain (missing parts from reference TRBV28 and TRBJ2-3): DVKVTQSSRYLVKRTGEKVFLECVQDMDHENMFWYRQDPGLGLRLIYFSYDVKMKEKGDIPEGYSVSREKKERFSLILESASTNQTSMYLCASRRTSVSTDTQYFGPGTRLTVL.

This chain joins TRBV5-1 and TRBJ2-3; TRBD2 agrees at 7 bases. After removal of 6 bases from V and 0 bases from J, the junction contained 7 bases not matched to a gene. CDR3 size: 15 residues. CDR1 and CDR2 (germline): SGHRS, YFSETQ. CDR3 protein: CASNRDYPSTDTQYF. The CDR3 DNA follows: TGCGCCAGCAACCGGGACTACCCTAGCACAGATACGCAGTATTTT.

The V call is TRBV6-4, the J call TRBJ2-1; no reliable D call. V lost 2 bases and J lost 3, with 5 bases in between. In germline, CDR1 is MRHNA, CDR2 SNTAGT. The CDR3 sequence is 13 residues long. This chain's CDR3 is CASSDRYYNEQFF. The CDR3, as DNA: TGTGCCAGCAGTGACCGCTACTACAATGAGCAGTTCTTC.

This clone was counted once. The chain has TRBV7-9 and TRBJ1-5; the match to TRBD1 covers 12 bases. CDR3 length equals 16 residues. The V gene end was trimmed by 4 bases and the J gene end by 6 bases; junction bases not matched to a gene: 7. Per the germline V gene, CDR1 is SEHNR and CDR2 is FQNEAQ (reference sequence). DNA for the CDR3: TGTGCCAGCAGCTCGCACGGGACAGGGGGCTCTCAGCCCCAGCATTTT. As protein: CASSSHGTGGSQPQHF.

This clone was detected only once. This rearrangement joins TRBV4-3 to TRBJ2-1, with TRBD2 matching 15 bases. After removal of 3 bases from V and 6 bases from J, the junction contained 12 bases not matched to a gene. The germline V gene encodes CDR1 LGHNA and CDR2 YSLEER. The CDR3 sequence is 19 residues long. The CDR3 spells CASSQEPGLAGGYANEQFF. The CDR3 DNA is TGCGCCAGCAGCCAGGAACCGGGACTAGCGGGAGGCTACGCCAATGAGCAGTTCTTC.